This T cell receptor (beta chain) is from a study of cytomegalovirus exposure and HLA in healthy donors. Study-level findings and limits: Later, an analysis found that TCR clusters from the first cohort tended to co-occur in the approximately 130 validation repertoires.

V lost 9 bases and J lost 1; bases outside the gene matches: 2. CDR1 LNHDA and CDR2 SQIVND come from the germline V gene (reference sequence). This CDR3 contains 12 residues. Libraries were prepared by immunoSEQ multiplex PCR; TCRdb keeps only in-frame clonotypes and omits some of them. Among roughly 52,000 clones, around 90% were seen once, and the ten largest hold around 2.9%. The validation cohort, a group of 120 subjects, included the donors and was separate from the roughly 600-subject first cohort. This clone was detected once. Its matching antigen is unknown. Sequenced sample: PBMCs. The sequence was collected from a man between 18 and 35 years old in good health and CMV-seronegative. The chain carries TRBV19 and TRBJ1-1, with 7 bases aligning to TRBD1. The CDR3 is CASTGANTEAFF. CDR3 coding DNA: TGTGCCAGCACAGGGGCGAACACTGAAGCTTTCTTT. Filled out from reference TRBV19 and TRBJ1-1, the complete variable domain reads DGGITQSPKYLFRKEGQNVTLSCEQNLNHDAMYWYRQDPGQGLRLIYYSQIVNDFQKGDIAEGYSVSREKKESFPLTVTSAQKNPTAFYLCASTGANTEAFFGQGTRLTVV.